The clone carrying this TCR beta chain showed up just once. What it recognizes is unknown. The sample contains more than one DNA sequence encoding this CDR3. This record belongs to a study of shared clonotypes between healthy human individuals. Germline loops: CDR1 MGHDK, CDR2 SYGVNS. V dropped 1 base and J dropped 0 bases, with 4 bases sitting between them. This CDR3 has 15 amino acids. Findings of the study overall: It was the non-shared clonotypes that had lower generation probabilities than clonotypes shared by all four donors.

An approximately 200 ng quantity of DNA, roughly 30,000 T cell genomes, went into the sorted-subset replicate PCRs. TCRdb keeps only in-frame clones here, not all; method: immunoSEQ multiplex PCR. The sample lists 950,000 to 1,100,000 clones, approximately 78% occurring once. The chain joins TRBV25-1 to TRBJ2-6; D remains ambiguous. Material: memory CD4+ T cells from PBMCs. Regarding subset: CD45RA-negative fraction. The clonotype was recovered from a man aged 18 to 35 in good health. Some clones in this sample may be carry-over from other donors' samples. The CDR3 nucleotides are TGTGCCAGCAGTGAATCGGGCTCTGGGGCCAACGTCCTGACTTTC. It encodes CASSESGSGANVLTF.